A selection of T cell receptor beta chains follows, all from one sample in a study of blood T cell repertoires in COVID-19. Using immunoSEQ multiplex PCR, the repertoire was profiled, and TCRdb retains in-frame clones only, with some absent. This table holds about 160,000 clones, about 93% found once. Sequenced material: peripheral blood. Receptors were obtained from a woman aged 50 to 60 with acute or convalescent COVID-19. Each CDR3 is given with its conserved first and last residue. The D gene is left open where the match is weak. The listing skips clone size in some rows; elsewhere it reads once, few, many or a size class.

abundance	v_gene	j_gene	d_gene	CDR3nt	CDR3aa
-	TRBV6-2/TRBV6-3	TRBJ2-3	-	TGTGCCAGCAGTTACGAGCGCACAGATACGCAGTATTTT	CASSYERTDTQYF
-	TRBV20-1	TRBJ1-2	-	TGCAGTGCTCTCGGTCCCTATGGCTACACCTTC	CSALGPYGYTF
-	TRBV4-3	TRBJ2-1	TRBD1	TGCGCCAGCAGCCAAGATGGAGACAGGGCGAATGAGCAGTTCTTC	CASSQDGDRANEQFF
-	TRBV24-1	TRBJ2-3	-	TGTGCCACCGCGTACGGACAGACCACAGATACGCAGTATTTT	CATAYGQTTDTQYF
-	TRBV28	TRBJ1-4	-	TGTGCCAGCAGACAGGGCGGTTATGAAAAACTGTTTTTT	CASRQGGYEKLFF
-	TRBV20-1	TRBJ2-7	-	TGCAGTGCTAGTTCAGGCCACGAGCAGTACTTC	CSASSGHEQYF
-	TRBV13	TRBJ1-1	-	TGTGCCAGCAGCCCGGACAGACACATGAACACTGAAGCTTTCTTT	CASSPDRHMNTEAFF
-	TRBV28	TRBJ2-7	TRBD1	TGTGCCAGCAGCGCCCAGACAGGGGCTGACTACGAGCAGTACTTC	CASSAQTGADYEQYF
-	TRBV27	TRBJ1-4	-	TGTGCCAGCAGTACCTCGGGACACCTTAATGAAAAACTGTTTTTT	CASSTSGHLNEKLFF
once	TRBV12-3/TRBV12-4	TRBJ2-1	TRBD2	TGTGCCAGCACCCTAGCGGGAGTATATGAGCAGTTCTTC	CASTLAGVYEQFF
-	TRBV9	TRBJ2-7	-	TGTGCCAGCAGCGTAGCGGCAGGGTTGGTGAACGAGCAGTACTTC	CASSVAAGLVNEQYF
-	TRBV20-1	TRBJ2-3	TRBD2	TGCAGTGCTAGTCTCGGTCTAGCGGGGGTAGGCCCAGATACGCAGTATTTT	CSASLGLAGVGPDTQYF
-	TRBV7-9	TRBJ1-1	-	TGTGCCAGCAGCTTTTGGGGGCGCGGGACTGAAGCTTTCTTT	CASSFWGRGTEAFF
-	TRBV3-1/TRBV3-2	TRBJ2-5	-	TGTGCCAGCAGCCGGGACTCCAGGCGAGAGACCCAGTACTTC	CASSRDSRRETQYF
-	TRBV5-4	TRBJ2-1	TRBD2	TGTGCCAGCGAAACCGGACGGGAGGGTGGCAATGAGCAGTTCTTC	CASETGREGGNEQFF
once	TRBV10-3	TRBJ2-7	-	TGTGCCATCAGTGAAGTTAGGGGGACGGAGGCTTCCTACGAGCAGTACTTC	CAISEVRGTEASYEQYF
once	TRBV7-9	TRBJ2-1	TRBD2	TGTGCCAGCAGCTCAGATAGCGGGAGGGCCCTTGGTGAGCAGTTCTTC	CASSSDSGRALGEQFF
-	TRBV10-3	TRBJ1-1	TRBD1	TGTGCCATCAGTGGGGCCGAAGGGCAGGGGGCCACTGAAGCTTTCTTT	CAISGAEGQGATEAFF
-	TRBV11-2	TRBJ1-2	-	TGTGCCAGCAGACCTGCCCCGATCCGGGAACCTTATGGCTACACCTTC	CASRPAPIREPYGYTF
-	TRBV5-1	TRBJ2-3	-	TGCGCCAGCAGCTTCTTAGATAGCACAGATACGCAGTATTTT	CASSFLDSTDTQYF
-	TRBV29-1	TRBJ2-2	-	TGCACGGTCCAGGGGCCCGGGGAGCTGTTTTTT	CTVQGPGELFF
-	TRBV9	TRBJ2-3	TRBD2	TGTGCCAGCAGCGTCTCTCTAGCGGGAGGTAGCACAGATACGCAGTATTTT	CASSVSLAGGSTDTQYF
-	TRBV2	TRBJ2-7	TRBD2	TGTGCCAGCACTTTCCTGGGGGCTAGCGGGACATACGAGCAGTACTTC	CASTFLGASGTYEQYF
-	TRBV21-1	TRBJ1-5	-	TGTGCCCTTGGACAGACAAATCAGCCCCAGCATTTT	CALGQTNQPQHF